Each of the 5 T cell receptor beta chains below was sequenced from the same sample in a study of blood T cell repertoires in COVID-19. Produced via immunoSEQ multiplex PCR; TCRdb's table is partial and in-frame only. The sample carries roughly 250,000 clones, about 88% recorded once. The material sequenced was PBMCs or T cells enriched from blood (not recorded which). These receptors originate from a woman between 50 and 59 years old who had recovered from COVID-19.

The chain couples TRBV15 to TRBJ2-1; 7 bases line up with TRBD2. Looked up from germline, CDR1 is LNHNV and CDR2 is YYDKDF (reference sequence). The CDR3 length is 15 residues. Losses at the gene ends were 0 bases for V and 6 bases for J; bases not matched to a gene: 5. The CDR3 sequence is CATSRDGLESNEQFF. For the CDR3, the DNA is TGTGCCACCAGCAGAGATGGACTAGAGTCCAATGAGCAGTTCTTC.

The chain combines TRBV28 with TRBJ1-2; TRBD1 matches 8 bases. The germline V gene has CDR1 MDHEN and CDR2 SYDVKM. J gave up 7 bases and V 6 bases, and 7 bases lay outside the gene matches. The CDR3 runs to 13 residues. The CDR3 loop reads CASRPRGRGGYTF. The CDR3, as DNA: TGTGCCAGCAGACCCAGGGGGCGGGGTGGCTACACCTTC.

CDR3 loop: CASSAPRGGLANNEQFF. The CDR3 nucleotides are TGTGCCAGCAGCGCACCCAGAGGAGGACTAGCGAACAATGAGCAGTTCTTC. V and J are TRBV3-1 (or the pseudogene TRBV3-2) and TRBJ2-1, with 9 nucleotides matching TRBD2. CDR1 and CDR2 from the germline V gene are LGHDT and YNNKEL (reference sequence). This CDR3 spans 17 amino acids. V was pared by 5 bases and J by 5 bases, with 13 bases of the junction left unmatched.

V is TRBV2 and J is TRBJ1-2; 9 positions match TRBD1. J lost 8 bases, V lost 5 bases, and 6 bases had no gene match. This CDR3 region has 13 residues. CDR1 is SNHLY, CDR2 FYNNEI, per germline. CDR3 sequence reads: CASSLQGAGGYTF. CDR3 sequence (DNA): TGTGCCAGCAGTCTACAGGGGGCGGGCGGCTACACCTTC. Full variable domain (outside the CDR3, taken from reference TRBV2 and TRBJ1-2): EPEVTQTPSHQVTQMGQEVILRCVPISNHLYFYWYRQILGQKVEFLVSFYNNEISEKSEIFDDQFSVERPDGSNFTLKIRSTKLEDSAMYFCASSLQGAGGYTFGSGTRLTVV.

The sample holds one count of this clone. The V and J genes are TRBV15 and TRBJ1-5, with no clear D. The V and J ends lost 3 bases and 5 bases respectively, with 8 bases between them. The CDR3 is 13 residues long. Per germline, CDR1 LNHNV and CDR2 YYDKDF (reference sequence). The CDR3: CATSSILYQPQHF. The CDR3 DNA is TGTGCCACCAGCAGCATACTTTATCAGCCCCAGCATTTT.